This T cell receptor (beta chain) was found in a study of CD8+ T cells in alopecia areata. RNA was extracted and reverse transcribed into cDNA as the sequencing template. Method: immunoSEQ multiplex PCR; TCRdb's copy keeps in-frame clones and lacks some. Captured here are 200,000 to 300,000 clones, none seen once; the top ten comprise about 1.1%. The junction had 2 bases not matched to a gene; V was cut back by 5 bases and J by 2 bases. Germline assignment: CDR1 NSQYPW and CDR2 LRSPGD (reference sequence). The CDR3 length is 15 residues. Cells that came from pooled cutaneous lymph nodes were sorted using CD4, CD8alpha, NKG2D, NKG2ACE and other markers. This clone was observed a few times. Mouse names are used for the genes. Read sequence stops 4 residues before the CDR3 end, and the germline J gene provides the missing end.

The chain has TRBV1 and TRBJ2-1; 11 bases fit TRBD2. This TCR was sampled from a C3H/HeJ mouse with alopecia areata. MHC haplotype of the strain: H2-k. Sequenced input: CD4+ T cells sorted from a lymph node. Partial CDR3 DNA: TGCACCTGCAGTTCGACTGGGGGGGACTATGCT. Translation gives CTCSSTGGDYA. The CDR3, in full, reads CTCSSTGGDYAEQFF.